One sample yielded the 8 T cell receptor beta chains listed below, sequenced in a study of early T cells in non-severe SARS-CoV-2 infection. TCRdb re-derived calls from the 5' RACE reads in MiXCR, one entry per CDR3 protein. Among 60,000 to 90,000 distinct CDR3 sequences, around 16% were seen once, and the ten largest hold around 2.6%. The sequenced material came from whole blood. The receptors were gathered from an adult who was a healthcare worker with PCR-confirmed SARS-CoV-2 infection or an uninfected control (not recorded which).

Only a few counts were recorded for this clonotype. This sequence joins TRBV18 and TRBJ2-1; TRBD1 agrees at 9 bases. This CDR3 has 14 residues. Germline V CDR1 and CDR2: KGHSH, LQKENI. With 2 bases clipped from V and 6 bases from J, the junction kept 2 bases outside the gene matches. This CDR3 reads CASSPVTGGNEQFF. The CDR3 DNA is TGTGCCAGCTCACCAGTGACAGGGGGCAATGAGCAGTTCTTC.

The rearrangement joins TRBV5-5 to TRBJ2-7; D possibly corresponds to TRBD1 (6 bases). This CDR3 contains 14 residues. Deletions cut 0 bases from V and 2 bases from J, with 9 bases between. The germline CDR1 and CDR2 sequences are SGHKS and YYEKEE (reference sequence). In DNA form, the CDR3 reads TGTGCCAGCAGCTTGGTCACAGGGACCTACGAGCAGTACTTC. The encoded protein is CASSLVTGTYEQYF.

The gene calls are TRBV9 and TRBJ2-1; TRBD2 matches at 11 bases. Germline CDR1 is SGDLS and CDR2 is YYNGEE. With V trimmed by 2 bases and J by 6 bases, 4 bases remained unmatched. The CDR3 runs 15 residues. CDR3 in amino acids: CASSVGLADTNEQFF. CDR3 bases: TGTGCCAGCAGCGTGGGACTAGCGGATACCAATGAGCAGTTCTTC.

Only a few counts were recorded for this clonotype. The chain carries TRBV5-1 and TRBJ2-5; D gene unclear. V gave up 0 bases and J gave up 1 base, with 13 bases separating them. This CDR3 is built from 16 residues. The germline CDR1 and CDR2 sequences are SGHRS and YFSETQ. CDR3 amino acids: CASSLGSRTGQETQYF. Written as DNA, the CDR3 is TGCGCCAGCAGCTTGGGAAGCAGGACCGGCCAAGAGACCCAGTACTTC.

This rearrangement joins TRBV20-1 to TRBJ1-1; 12 positions match TRBD1. Germline lookup yields CDR1 DFQATT and CDR2 SNEGSKA (reference sequence). V lost 1 base to trimming and J lost 3 bases; unmatched junction nucleotides: 3. The length of the CDR3 is 15 residues. The CDR3 sequence: CSARGGQGAYTEAFF. The CDR3 nucleotides are TGCAGTGCTAGAGGGGGACAGGGGGCTTACACTGAAGCTTTCTTT.

This clonotype was picked up a small number of times. V usage is TRBV5-4 and J usage is TRBJ2-3, with TRBD2 matching 10 bases. V shed 7 bases and J 2 bases; nucleotides not matched to a gene: 10. The V gene's germline CDR1 is SGHNT and CDR2 YYREEE (reference sequence). This CDR3 is built from 16 residues. The CDR3 is CASQRGGKRNTDTQYF. The CDR3 nucleotides read TGTGCCAGCCAGCGGGGGGGCAAGCGGAACACAGATACGCAGTATTTT. The whole variable domain, remainder taken from reference TRBV5-4 and TRBJ2-3, is ETGVTQSPTHLIKTRGQQVTLRCSSQSGHNTVSWYQQALGQGPQFIFQYYREEENGRGNFPPRFSGLQFPNYSSELNVNALELDDSALYLCASQRGGKRNTDTQYFGPGTRLTVL.

There are a few counts of this clonotype. The rearrangement uses TRBV3-1 and TRBJ2-5; D is possibly TRBD2 (6 bases). Per the germline V gene, CDR1 is LGHDT and CDR2 is YNNKEL (reference sequence). V was cut by 4 bases and J by 0 bases, with 12 bases left in between. This CDR3 has 15 amino acids. This chain's CDR3 is CASSPGLQYQETQYF. The DNA of the CDR3 is TGTGCCAGCAGCCCGGGACTCCAGTACCAAGAGACCCAGTACTTC.

Notes on this clonotype: Just one base apart from a much larger clone, this may be a read error. V gene TRBV5-1 combines with J gene TRBJ2-7; 10 bases fit TRBD1. The CDR3 length is 15 residues. V was pared by 8 bases and J by 5 bases, with 13 bases of the junction left unmatched. CDR1 is SGHRS and CDR2 is YFSETQ in the germline V gene. The CDR3 reads CASRRDRGISDEQYF. Here the CDR3 DNA reads TGCGCCAGTCGAAGGGACAGGGGTATATCAGACGAGCAGTACTTC.